Included here is one T cell receptor (beta chain) sequence, with context. The entry originates in a study of blood T cell repertoires in COVID-19. Study at large: The United States, Italy and Spain provided the acute and convalescent COVID-19 samples. T cells, B-cell-depleted T cells, or PBMCs supplied cDNA or gDNA.

The ends were cut back, 4 bases at V and 0 bases at J, with 4 bases in the middle. Germline V lookup: CDR1 SEHNR, CDR2 FQNEAQ (reference sequence). The CDR3 length is 12 residues. How the authors handled the data: For nucleated cells, counts were estimated from reference gene primer amplification. Clones were read by immunoSEQ multiplex PCR, and TCRdb kept only the in-frame ones, dropping some. The V and J calls and the clone size are those of that table, but D and trimming were determined from the DNA. The data show 130,000 to 150,000 clones, 88% seen once. Material: peripheral blood. This TCR was recovered from a man between 65 and 85 years old with acute or convalescent COVID-19. V usage is TRBV7-9 and J usage is TRBJ2-7; D gene uncertain. CDR3 bases: TGTGCCAGCAGCTCGGTCTCCTACGAGCAGTACTTC. Protein product: CASSSVSYEQYF.